These 10 T cell receptor beta chains originate from one sample sequenced in a study of naive and memory T cell subsets. Both TRBC1 and TRBC2 were covered by a beta constant-region primer of two equimolar oligonucleotides. Four rounds of PCR amplified the ligated cDNA using nested alpha and beta constant-region primers plus SP2. TCRdb redid the calling of the UMI-ligation and nested PCR reads with MiXCR, one entry per CDR3 protein. Here the sample spans over 130,000 distinct CDR3 sequences, 15% to 25% being singletons. Overall study findings and caveats: Naive repertoires, especially CD8, held a few larger clonotypes, possibly memory cells re-expressing CD45RA.

No antigens are known for them. Input material: naive CD8+ T cells from blood. The receptor source for this set is a human donor in good health.

This clonotype was detected only a few times. This rearrangement joins TRBV28 to TRBJ2-7; TRBD2 matches at 9 bases. Looked up from germline, CDR1 is MDHEN and CDR2 is SYDVKM. The CDR3 spans 16 residues. With V trimmed by 3 bases and J by 6 bases, 12 bases remained unmatched. The CDR3 DNA is TGTGCCAGCAGTTTGGGTTGGACTAGCGCCCGTGGCGAGCAGTACTTC. It yields the protein CASSLGWTSARGEQYF.

This chain connects TRBV28 to TRBJ2-7; D is uncertain. The CDR3 runs 14 residues. Trimming took off 4 bases at V and 3 bases at J, with 13 bases between the two ends. Germline V gives CDR1 MDHEN, CDR2 SYDVKM. The CDR3 coding sequence is TGTGCCAGCAGTTCGATAGGCCCTAACTACGAGCAGTACTTC. Translating gives CASSSIGPNYEQYF.

This clonotype has more than one count but fewer than ten. This chain links TRBV29-1 with TRBJ2-1; TRBD1 aligns across 7 bases. From germline, CDR1 is SQVTM and CDR2 ANQGSEA. The CDR3 consists of 16 residues. Trimming cost V 5 bases and J 3 bases; bases outside gene matches: 13. The CDR3 reads CSVIAPQGVGYNEQFF. Written as DNA, the CDR3 is TGCAGCGTTATCGCACCTCAGGGGGTGGGCTACAATGAGCAGTTCTTC.

This clonotype was recorded only once. This rearrangement joins TRBV27 to TRBJ2-7, with 8 nucleotides matching TRBD2. The V gene end was trimmed by 6 bases and the J gene end by 3 bases; junction bases not matched to a gene: 10. The V gene's germline CDR1 is MNHEY and CDR2 SMNVEV (reference sequence). The CDR3 runs to 15 residues. CDR3 nucleotides: TGTGCCAGCAGGATTACTAGCGGATTATACTACGAGCAGTACTTC. Amino acid sequence: CASRITSGLYYEQYF.

This clonotype was recorded a few times. The J gene is TRBJ2-3, the V gene TRBV29-1; D is ambiguous. Trimming cost V 3 bases and J 2 bases, with 15 bases left between them. The CDR3 has 15 residues. Germline lookup yields CDR1 SQVTM and CDR2 ANQGSEA. This chain's CDR3 is CSVDEWSEPTDTQYF. In DNA, the CDR3 is TGCAGCGTTGACGAGTGGAGTGAGCCCACAGATACGCAGTATTTT.

This clonotype has more than one count but fewer than ten. The DNA of the CDR3 is TGTGCCAGCAGCGTAGGCGGACGTAGGGAGCAGTACTTC. Protein sequence: CASSVGGRREQYF. The V and J genes are TRBV9 and TRBJ2-7; D ambiguous. Between the trimmed V and J ends, which lost 0 bases and 7 bases, there was a span of 11 bases. This CDR3 is built from 13 residues. Germline V gene data show CDR1 as SGDLS and CDR2 as YYNGEE.

This clonotype came up a few times. The gene calls are TRBV4-2 and TRBJ2-3; 9 bases align to TRBD2. CDR1 is LGHNA, CDR2 YNFKEQ, per germline. The CDR3 sequence is 15 residues long. V gave up 1 base and J gave up 6 bases; unmatched junction bases: 5. CDR3 sequence: CASSQGGGEVDTQYF. CDR3 bases: TGTGCCAGCAGCCAAGGCGGGGGGGAGGTGGATACGCAGTATTTT.

V is TRBV29-1 and J is TRBJ2-7; D unresolved. The CDR3 consists of 11 residues. Germline lookup yields CDR1 SQVTM and CDR2 ANQGSEA. V dropped 4 bases and J dropped 3 bases, with 7 bases sitting between them. This CDR3 is CSVVGNYEQYF. The CDR3 DNA reads as TGCAGCGTTGTCGGCAACTACGAGCAGTACTTC.

This chain uses TRBV5-1 with TRBJ2-1; no clear D gene. V was cut by 0 bases and J by 1 base, with 11 bases left in between. The germline V gene has CDR1 SGHRS and CDR2 YFSETQ. The CDR3 is 16 residues long. The DNA of the CDR3 is TGCGCCAGCAGCTTGGCCACACTGGATTCCTACAATGAGCAGTTCTTC. Translating gives CASSLATLDSYNEQFF.

This rearrangement joins TRBV6-2 or TRBV6-3 to TRBJ2-3, with D uncertain. CDR3 length: 14 amino acids. Deletions cut 6 bases from V and 0 bases from J, with 10 bases between. CDR1 and CDR2 (germline): MNHEY, SVGEGT. The CDR3 region is CASRVETSTDTQYF. The CDR3 DNA reads TGTGCCAGCAGGGTGGAAACCAGCACAGATACGCAGTATTTT.